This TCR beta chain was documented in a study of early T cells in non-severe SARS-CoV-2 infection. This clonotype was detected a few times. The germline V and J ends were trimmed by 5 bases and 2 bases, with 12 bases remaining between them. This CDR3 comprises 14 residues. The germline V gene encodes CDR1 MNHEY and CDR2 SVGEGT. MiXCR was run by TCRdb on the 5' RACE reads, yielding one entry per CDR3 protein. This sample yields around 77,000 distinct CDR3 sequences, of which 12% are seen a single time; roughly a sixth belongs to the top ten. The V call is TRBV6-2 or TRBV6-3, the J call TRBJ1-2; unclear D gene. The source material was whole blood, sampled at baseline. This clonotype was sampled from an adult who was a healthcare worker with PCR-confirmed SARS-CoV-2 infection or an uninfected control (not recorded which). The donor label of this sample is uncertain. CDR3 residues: CASSPLESNYGYTF. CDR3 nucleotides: TGTGCCAGCAGTCCCCTGGAGAGCAACTATGGCTACACCTTC.